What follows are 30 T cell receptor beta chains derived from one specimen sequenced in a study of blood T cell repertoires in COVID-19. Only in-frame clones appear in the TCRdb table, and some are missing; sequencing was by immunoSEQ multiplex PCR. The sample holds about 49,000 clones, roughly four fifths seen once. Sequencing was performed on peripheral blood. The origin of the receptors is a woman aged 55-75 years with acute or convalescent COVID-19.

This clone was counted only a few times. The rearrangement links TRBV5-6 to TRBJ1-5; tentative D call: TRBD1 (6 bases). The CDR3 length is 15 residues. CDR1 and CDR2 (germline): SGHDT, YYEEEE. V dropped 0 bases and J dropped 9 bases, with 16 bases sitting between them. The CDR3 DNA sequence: TGTGCCAGCAGCTTGGCCCTAGGTGAGACAGGGCCCCAGCATTTT. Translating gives CASSLALGETGPQHF.

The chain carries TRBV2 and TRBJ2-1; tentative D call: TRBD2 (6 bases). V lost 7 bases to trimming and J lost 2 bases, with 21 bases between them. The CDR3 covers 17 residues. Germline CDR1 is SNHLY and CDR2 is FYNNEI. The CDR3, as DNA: TGTGCCAGCAATGACTTTTTGGGACTGACAACCTACAATGAGCAGTTCTTC. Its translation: CASNDFLGLTTYNEQFF.

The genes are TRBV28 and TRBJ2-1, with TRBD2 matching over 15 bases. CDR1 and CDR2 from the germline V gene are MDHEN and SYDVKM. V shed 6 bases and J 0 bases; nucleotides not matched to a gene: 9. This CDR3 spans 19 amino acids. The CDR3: CASSTPGLAGGNSYNEQFF. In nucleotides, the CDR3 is TGTGCCAGCAGCACTCCGGGACTAGCGGGGGGAAACTCCTACAATGAGCAGTTCTTC.

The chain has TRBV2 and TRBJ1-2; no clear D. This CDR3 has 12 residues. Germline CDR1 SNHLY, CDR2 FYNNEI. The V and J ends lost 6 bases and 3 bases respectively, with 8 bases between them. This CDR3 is CASRPNDYGYTF. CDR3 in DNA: TGTGCCAGCAGACCTAACGACTATGGCTACACCTTC. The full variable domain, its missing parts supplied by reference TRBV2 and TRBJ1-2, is EPEVTQTPSHQVTQMGQEVILRCVPISNHLYFYWYRQILGQKVEFLVSFYNNEISEKSEIFDDQFSVERPDGSNFTLKIRSTKLEDSAMYFCASRPNDYGYTFGSGTRLTVV.

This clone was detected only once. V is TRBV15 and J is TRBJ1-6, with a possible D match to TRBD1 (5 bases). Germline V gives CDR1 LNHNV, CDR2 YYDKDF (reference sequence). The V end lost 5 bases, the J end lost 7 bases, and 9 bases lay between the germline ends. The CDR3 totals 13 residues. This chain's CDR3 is CATSAPGNSPLHF. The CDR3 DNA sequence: TGTGCCACCAGCGCACCAGGGAATTCACCCCTCCACTTT.

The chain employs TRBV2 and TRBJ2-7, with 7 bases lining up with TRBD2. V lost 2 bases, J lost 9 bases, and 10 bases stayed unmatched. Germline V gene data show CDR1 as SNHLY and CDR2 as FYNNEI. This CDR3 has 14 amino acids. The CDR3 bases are TGTGCCAGCAGTGAAACTAGCGAGTCTTCGGGGCAGTACTTC. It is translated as CASSETSESSGQYF.

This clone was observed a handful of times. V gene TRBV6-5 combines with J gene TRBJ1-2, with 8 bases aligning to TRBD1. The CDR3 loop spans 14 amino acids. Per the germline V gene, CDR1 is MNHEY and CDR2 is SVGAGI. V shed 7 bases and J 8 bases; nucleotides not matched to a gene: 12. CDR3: CASKRGQGASGYTF. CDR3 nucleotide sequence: TGTGCCAGCAAAAGAGGGCAGGGGGCCTCGGGCTACACCTTC.

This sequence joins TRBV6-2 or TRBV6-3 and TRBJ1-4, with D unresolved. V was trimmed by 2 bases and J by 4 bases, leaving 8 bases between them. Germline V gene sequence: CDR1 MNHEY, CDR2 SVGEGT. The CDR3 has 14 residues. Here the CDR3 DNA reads TGTGCCAGCAGTTACGAGATCCGTAATGAAAAACTGTTTTTT. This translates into CASSYEIRNEKLFF.

The CDR3 nucleotides are TGTGCCACCAGCAGGGGGGGAGTTAGCTACACCTTC. Residues: CATSRGGVSYTF. This chain connects TRBV15 to TRBJ1-2; maybe TRBD1 (5 bases). Germline V CDR1 and CDR2: LNHNV, YYDKDF (reference sequence). The CDR3 extends over 12 amino acids. Trimming stripped 3 bases from V and 9 bases from J, with 11 bases between.

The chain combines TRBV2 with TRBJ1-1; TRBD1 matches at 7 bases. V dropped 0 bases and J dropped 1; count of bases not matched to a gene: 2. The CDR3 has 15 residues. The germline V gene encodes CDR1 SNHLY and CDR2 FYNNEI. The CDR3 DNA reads TGTGCCAGCAGTGAAGCTCGGACAGGGAACACTGAAGCTTTCTTT. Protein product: CASSEARTGNTEAFF.

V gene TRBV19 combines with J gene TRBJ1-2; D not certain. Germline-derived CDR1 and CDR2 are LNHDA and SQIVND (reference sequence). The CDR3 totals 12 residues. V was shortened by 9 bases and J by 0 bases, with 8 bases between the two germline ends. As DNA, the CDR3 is TGTGCCAGCAGTCTTACTAACTATGGCTACACCTTC. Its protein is CASSLTNYGYTF.

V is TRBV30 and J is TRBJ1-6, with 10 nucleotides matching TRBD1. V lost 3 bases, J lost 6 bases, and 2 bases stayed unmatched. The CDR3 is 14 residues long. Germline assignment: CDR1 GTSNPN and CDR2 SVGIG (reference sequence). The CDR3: CAWSRQGANSPLHF. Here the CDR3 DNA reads TGTGCCTGGAGCCGACAGGGGGCTAATTCACCCCTCCACTTT.

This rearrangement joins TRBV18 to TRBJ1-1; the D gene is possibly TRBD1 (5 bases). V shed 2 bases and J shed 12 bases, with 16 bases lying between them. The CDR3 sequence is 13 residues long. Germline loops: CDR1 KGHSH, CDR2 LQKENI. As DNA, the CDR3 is TGTGCCAGCTCACCAGATTCAGGGAAGATAACTTTCTTT. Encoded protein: CASSPDSGKITFF.

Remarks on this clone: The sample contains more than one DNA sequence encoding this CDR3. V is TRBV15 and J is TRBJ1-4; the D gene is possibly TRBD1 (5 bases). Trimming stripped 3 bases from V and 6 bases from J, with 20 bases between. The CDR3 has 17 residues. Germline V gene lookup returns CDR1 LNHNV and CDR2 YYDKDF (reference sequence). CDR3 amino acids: CATSRGDFQGRYEKLFF. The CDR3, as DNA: TGTGCCACCAGCAGGGGCGATTTCCAGGGTCGGTATGAAAAACTGTTTTTT.

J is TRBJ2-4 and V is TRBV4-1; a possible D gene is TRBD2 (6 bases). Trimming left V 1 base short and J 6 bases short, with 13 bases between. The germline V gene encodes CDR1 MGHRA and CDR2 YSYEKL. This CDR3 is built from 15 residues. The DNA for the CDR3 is TGCGCCAGCAGCCAAGGAATTAGCGGTAGAAACATTCAGTACTTC. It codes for CASSQGISGRNIQYF.

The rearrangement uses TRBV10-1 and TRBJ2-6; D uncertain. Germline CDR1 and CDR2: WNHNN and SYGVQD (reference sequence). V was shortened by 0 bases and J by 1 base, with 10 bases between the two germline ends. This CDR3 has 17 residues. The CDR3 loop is CASSESRKGSGANVLTF. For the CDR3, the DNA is TGCGCCAGCAGTGAGTCGCGGAAAGGTTCTGGGGCCAACGTCCTGACTTTC.

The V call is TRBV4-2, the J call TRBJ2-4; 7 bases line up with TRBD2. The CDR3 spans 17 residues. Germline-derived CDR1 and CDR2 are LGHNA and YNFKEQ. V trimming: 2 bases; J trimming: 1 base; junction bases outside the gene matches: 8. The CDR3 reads CASSQLLGGSAKNIQYF. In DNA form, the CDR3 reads TGTGCCAGCAGCCAACTATTGGGGGGGTCTGCCAAAAACATTCAGTACTTC.

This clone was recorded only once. The CDR3 here is CASSPGTDTQYF. The CDR3 DNA reads TGTGCCAGCAGTCCCGGCACAGATACGCAGTATTTT. This rearrangement joins TRBV2 to TRBJ2-3, with no clear D. V lost 5 bases, J lost 1 base, and 4 bases lay in between. The CDR3 is 12 residues long. The V gene's germline CDR1 is SNHLY and CDR2 FYNNEI.

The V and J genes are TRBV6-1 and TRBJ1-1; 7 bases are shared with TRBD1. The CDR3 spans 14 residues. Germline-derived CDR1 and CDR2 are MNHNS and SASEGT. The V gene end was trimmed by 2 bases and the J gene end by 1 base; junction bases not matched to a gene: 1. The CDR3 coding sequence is TGTGCCAGCAGTGAATACAGGGGGAACACTGAAGCTTTCTTT. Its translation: CASSEYRGNTEAFF.

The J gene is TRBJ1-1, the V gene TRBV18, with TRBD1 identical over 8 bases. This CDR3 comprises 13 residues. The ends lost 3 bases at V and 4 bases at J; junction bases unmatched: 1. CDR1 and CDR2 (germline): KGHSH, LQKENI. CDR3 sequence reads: CASSPDRGTEAFF. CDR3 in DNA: TGTGCCAGCTCACCTGACAGGGGCACTGAAGCTTTCTTT. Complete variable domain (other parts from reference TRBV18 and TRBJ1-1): NAGVMQNPRHLVRRRGQEARLRCSPMKGHSHVYWYRQLPEEGLKFMVYLQKENIIDESGMPKERFSAEFPKEGPSILRIQQVVRGDSAAYFCASSPDRGTEAFFGQGTRLTVV.

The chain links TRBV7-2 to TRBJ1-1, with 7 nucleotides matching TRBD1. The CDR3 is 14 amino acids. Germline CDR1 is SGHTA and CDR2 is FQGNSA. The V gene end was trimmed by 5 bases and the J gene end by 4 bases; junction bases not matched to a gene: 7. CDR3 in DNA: TGTGCCAGCAGCATTCGACAGGGAACCACTGAAGCTTTCTTT. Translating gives CASSIRQGTTEAFF. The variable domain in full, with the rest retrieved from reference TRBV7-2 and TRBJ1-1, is GAGVSQSPSNKVTEKGKDVELRCDPISGHTALYWYRQSLGQGLEFLIYFQGNSAPDKSGLPSDRFSAERTGGSVSTLTIQRTQQEDSAVYLCASSIRQGTTEAFFGQGTRLTVV.

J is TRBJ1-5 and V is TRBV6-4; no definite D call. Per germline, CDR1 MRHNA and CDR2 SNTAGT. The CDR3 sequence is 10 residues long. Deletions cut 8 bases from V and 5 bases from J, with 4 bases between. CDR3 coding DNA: TGTGCCAGCCCTTATCAGCCCCAGCATTTT. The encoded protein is CASPYQPQHF.

The CDR3 nucleotides read TGTGCCAGCAGCTCCCCCGGGACTAGCGGGAGACTAGCCAAAAACATTCAGTACTTC. Its protein product is CASSSPGTSGRLAKNIQYF. This rearrangement joins TRBV5-6 to TRBJ2-4; 14 positions agree with TRBD2. The germline V gene has CDR1 SGHDT and CDR2 YYEEEE. The CDR3 consists of 19 residues. V shed 3 bases and J 0 bases; nucleotides not matched to a gene: 8. Combining the CDR3 with reference TRBV5-6 and TRBJ2-4 gives the whole variable domain DAGVTQSPTHLIKTRGQQVTLRCSPKSGHDTVSWYQQALGQGPQFIFQYYEEEERQRGNFPDRFSGHQFPNYSSELNVNALLLGDSALYLCASSSPGTSGRLAKNIQYFGAGTRLSVL.

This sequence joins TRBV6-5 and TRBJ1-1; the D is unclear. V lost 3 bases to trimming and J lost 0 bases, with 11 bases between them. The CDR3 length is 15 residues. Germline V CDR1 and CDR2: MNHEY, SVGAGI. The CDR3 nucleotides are TGTGCCAGCAGTTATGATCCGAGTATGAACACTGAAGCTTTCTTT. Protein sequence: CASSYDPSMNTEAFF.

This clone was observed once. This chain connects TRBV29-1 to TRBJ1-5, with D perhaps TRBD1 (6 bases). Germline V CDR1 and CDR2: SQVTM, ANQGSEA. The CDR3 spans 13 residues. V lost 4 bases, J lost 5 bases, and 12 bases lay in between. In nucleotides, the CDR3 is TGCAGCGTTGCCTCAGGGGAACATCAGCCCCAGCATTTT. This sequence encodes CSVASGEHQPQHF. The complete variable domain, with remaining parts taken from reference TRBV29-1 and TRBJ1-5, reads SAVISQKPSRDICQRGTSLTIQCQVDSQVTMMFWYRQQPGQSLTLIATANQGSEATYESGFVIDKFPISRPNLTFSTLTVSNMSPEDSSIYLCSVASGEHQPQHFGDGTRLSIL.

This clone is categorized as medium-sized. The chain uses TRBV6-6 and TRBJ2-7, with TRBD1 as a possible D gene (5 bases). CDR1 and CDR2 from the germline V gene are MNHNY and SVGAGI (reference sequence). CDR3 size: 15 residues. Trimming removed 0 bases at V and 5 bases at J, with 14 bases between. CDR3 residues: CASSYSNGLGDEQYF. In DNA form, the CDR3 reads TGTGCCAGCAGTTACTCGAATGGGTTAGGGGACGAGCAGTACTTC.

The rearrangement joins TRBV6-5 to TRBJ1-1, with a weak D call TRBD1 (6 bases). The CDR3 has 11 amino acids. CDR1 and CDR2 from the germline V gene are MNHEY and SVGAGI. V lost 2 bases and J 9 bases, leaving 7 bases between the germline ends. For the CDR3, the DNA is TGTGCCAGCAGTTACGGACAGAAAGCTTTCTTT. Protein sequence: CASSYGQKAFF.

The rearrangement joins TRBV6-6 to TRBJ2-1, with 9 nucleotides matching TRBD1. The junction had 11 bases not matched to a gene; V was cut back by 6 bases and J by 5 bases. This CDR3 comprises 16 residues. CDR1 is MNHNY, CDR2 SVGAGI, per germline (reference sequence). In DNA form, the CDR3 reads TGTGCCAGCAGCCGAGACGACAGGGGGAGGGACAATGAGCAGTTCTTC. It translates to CASSRDDRGRDNEQFF.

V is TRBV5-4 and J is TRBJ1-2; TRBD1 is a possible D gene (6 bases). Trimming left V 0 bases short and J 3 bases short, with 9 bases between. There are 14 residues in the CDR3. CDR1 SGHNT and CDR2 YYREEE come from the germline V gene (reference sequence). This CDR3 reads CASSLAGQHYGYTF. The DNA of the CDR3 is TGTGCCAGCAGCTTGGCCGGACAGCACTATGGCTACACCTTC.

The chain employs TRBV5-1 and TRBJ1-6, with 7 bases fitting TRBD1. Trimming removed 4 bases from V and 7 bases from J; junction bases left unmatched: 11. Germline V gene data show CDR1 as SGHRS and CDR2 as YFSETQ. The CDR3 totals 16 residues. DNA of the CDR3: TGCGCCAGCAGCCCGCAACAGGGGCGTTCCAATTCACCCCTCCACTTT. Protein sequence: CASSPQQGRSNSPLHF.